This TCR beta chain was found in a study of response to subunit inactivated influenza vaccine. Points from the study as a whole: Authors suggested each seasonal flu vaccination may recruit only limited numbers of new T cells.

TCRdb re-called the RT-PCR reads with MiXCR, one entry per CDR3 protein. The sample holds some 640,000 distinct CDR3 sequences, over 11% seen once. This clonotype was picked up a small number of times. Its antigen remains unidentified. The receptor's source is a middle-aged man who received an inactivated influenza vaccine. This sample comprised PBMCs from blood, obtained 14 to 15 days before vaccination.

The CDR3 loop reads CASSSGKGWGSGANVLTF. In nucleotides, the CDR3 is TGTGCCAGCAGCTCAGGAAAGGGTTGGGGCTCTGGGGCCAACGTCCTGACTTTC. The rearrangement links TRBV28 to TRBJ2-6; no firm D call. CDR1 is MDHEN, CDR2 SYDVKM, per germline. Trimming cost V 6 bases and J 0 bases, with 18 bases left between them. CDR3 length: 18 amino acids. The variable domain in full, with the rest retrieved from reference TRBV28 and TRBJ2-6, is DVKVTQSSRYLVKRTGEKVFLECVQDMDHENMFWYRQDPGLGLRLIYFSYDVKMKEKGDIPEGYSVSREKKERFSLILESASTNQTSMYLCASSSGKGWGSGANVLTFGAGSRLTVL.